The present entry profiles one T cell receptor (beta chain) with its context. This sample is part of a study of OX40 agonist ivuxolimab in advanced cancers. Across the whole study: Participants, about 83% male, averaged approximately 56 years of age, ranging from about 23 to 90. Partial responses were observed in three patients, of whom one had hepatocellular carcinoma and two had cutaneous melanoma.

Only in-frame clones appear in the TCRdb table, and some are missing; sequencing was by immunoSEQ multiplex PCR. The sample yields tens of thousands of clones, approximately 85% seen once. The CDR3 is made up of 18 amino acids. V lost 0 bases to trimming and J lost 1 base; unmatched junction nucleotides: 7. From germline, CDR1 is SGHAT and CDR2 FQNNGV. This receptor was identified in an adult with an advanced solid tumor such as melanoma, head and neck, liver or kidney cancer. Sequenced here: CD4+ or CD8+ T cells sorted from blood, sampled in a trial of the OX40 agonist ivuxolimab. The rearrangement uses TRBV11-2 and TRBJ2-3; TRBD2 agrees at 10 bases. CDR3 bases: TGTGCCAGCAGCTTAGATAGCGGGGGGTACTCCCGCACAGATACGCAGTATTTT. Its translation: CASSLDSGGYSRTDTQYF.